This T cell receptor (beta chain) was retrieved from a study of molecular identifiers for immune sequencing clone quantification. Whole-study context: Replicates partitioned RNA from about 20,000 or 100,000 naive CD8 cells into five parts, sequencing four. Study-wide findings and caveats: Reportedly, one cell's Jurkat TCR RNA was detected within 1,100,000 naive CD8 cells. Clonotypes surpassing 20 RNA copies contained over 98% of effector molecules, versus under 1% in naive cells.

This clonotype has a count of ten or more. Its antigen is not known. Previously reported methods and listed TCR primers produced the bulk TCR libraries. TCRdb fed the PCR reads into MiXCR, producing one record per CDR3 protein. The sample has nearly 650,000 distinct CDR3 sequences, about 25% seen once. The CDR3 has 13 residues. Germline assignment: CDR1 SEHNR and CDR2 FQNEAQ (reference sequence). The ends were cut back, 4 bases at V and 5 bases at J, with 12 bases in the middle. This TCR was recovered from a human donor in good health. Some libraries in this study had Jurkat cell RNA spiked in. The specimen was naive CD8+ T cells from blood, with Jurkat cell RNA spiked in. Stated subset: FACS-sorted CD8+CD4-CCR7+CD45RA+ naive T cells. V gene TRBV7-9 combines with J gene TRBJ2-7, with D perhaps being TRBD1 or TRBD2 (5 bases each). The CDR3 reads CASSSGTLHEQYF. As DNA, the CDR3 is TGTGCCAGCAGCTCCGGGACGCTCCACGAGCAGTACTTC.